What follows describes a single T cell receptor beta chain. Its target is not known. This sample was taken from a study of identical twins. Study results and limitations: Conclusions were drawn cross-sectionally by statistical analysis, without following the same donors. For out-of-frame beta sequences, excess twin sharing was weaker. Among monozygotic twins, out-of-frame TCR alpha sharing exceeded what models predicted.

Each CDR3 protein gets one entry after TCRdb re-called the 5' RACE reads with MiXCR. The sample lists about 250,000 distinct CDR3 sequences, about 14% occurring once. V lost 4 bases and J lost 7; bases outside the gene matches: 3. Germline V gene data show CDR1 as PRHDT and CDR2 as FYEKMQ (reference sequence). The CDR3 has 15 residues. The J gene is TRBJ2-1, the V gene TRBV13; 14 nucleotides align to TRBD2. This receptor was obtained from a woman aged 18-30 years in good health. The sequencing sample was made of memory (CD45RO+) T cells sorted from blood. The CDR3 DNA is TGTGCCAGCAGCTCCGGACTAGCGGGAGGAAATGAGCAGTTCTTC. Translating gives CASSSGLAGGNEQFF.